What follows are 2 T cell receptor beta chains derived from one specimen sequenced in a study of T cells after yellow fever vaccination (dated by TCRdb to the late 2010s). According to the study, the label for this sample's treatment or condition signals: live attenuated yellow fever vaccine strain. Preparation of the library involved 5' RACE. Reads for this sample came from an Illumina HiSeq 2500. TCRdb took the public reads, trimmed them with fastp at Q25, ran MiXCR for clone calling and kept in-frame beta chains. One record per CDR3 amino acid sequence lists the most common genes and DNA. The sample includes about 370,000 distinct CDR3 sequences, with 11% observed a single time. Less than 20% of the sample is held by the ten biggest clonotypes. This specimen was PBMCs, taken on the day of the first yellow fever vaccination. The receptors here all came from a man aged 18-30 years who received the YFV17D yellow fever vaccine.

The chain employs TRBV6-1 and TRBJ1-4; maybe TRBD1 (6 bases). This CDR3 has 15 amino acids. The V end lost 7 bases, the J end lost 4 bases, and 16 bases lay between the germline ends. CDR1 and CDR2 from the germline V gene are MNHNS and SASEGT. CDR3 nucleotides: TGTGCCAGCAATAAAGTACAGGGAGATAATGAAAAACTGTTTTTT. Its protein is CASNKVQGDNEKLFF.

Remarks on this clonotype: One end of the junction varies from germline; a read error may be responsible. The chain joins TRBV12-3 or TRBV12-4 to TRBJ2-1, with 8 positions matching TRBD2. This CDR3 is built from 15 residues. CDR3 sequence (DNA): TGTGCCAGCAGTTCTCCGGGACTAGACCACAATGAGCCGTTCTTC. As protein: CASSSPGLDHNEPFF.